The 30 T cell receptor beta chains reported below all come from one sample, sequenced in a study of blood T cells in healthy people across ages. Then a second PCR, running roughly 6 to 11 cycles, was carried out with a sample-barcoded 5' primer and a J-beta primer mix. Each CDR3 protein is one row after TCRdb ran MiXCR on the 5' RACE reads. The sample includes hundreds of thousands of distinct CDR3 sequences, roughly 64% seen only once; the top ten take roughly 22%. What was sequenced was blood. Receptor source: a man aged 25-40 years in good health.

V usage is TRBV28 and J usage is TRBJ2-4; TRBD2 is a possible D gene (7 bases). The CDR3 loop spans 15 amino acids. CDR1 is MDHEN and CDR2 is SYDVKM in the germline V gene. V lost 11 bases and J lost 4, with 21 bases in between. The chain's CDR3 is CASNIGGGGKNIQYF. The CDR3 bases are TGTGCCTCTAATATCGGAGGGGGGGGAAAAAACATTCAGTACTTC.

This chain connects TRBV12-3 or TRBV12-4 to TRBJ2-4; D gene unclear. The DNA end lines up better with TRBJ2-5; the J call may be wrong. There are 12 residues in the CDR3. The CDR3 loop is CASSHARWTQYF. DNA of the CDR3: TGTGCCAGCAGTCACGCGCGTTGGACCCAGTACTTC.

J is TRBJ2-3 and V is TRBV9; 11 nucleotides line up with TRBD2. The germline gives CDR1 SGDLS, CDR2 YYNGEE. The V gene end was trimmed by 4 bases and the J gene end by 2 bases; junction bases not matched to a gene: 12. CDR3 length equals 18 residues. CDR3 in amino acids: CASSSALAGELSTDTQYF. CDR3 nucleotide sequence: TGTGCCAGCAGCTCGGCACTAGCGGGAGAACTCTCCACAGATACGCAGTATTTT. The whole variable domain, filled in from reference TRBV9 and TRBJ2-3, reads DSGVTQTPKHLITATGQRVTLRCSPRSGDLSVYWYQQSLDQGLQFLIQYYNGEERAKGNILERFSAQQFPDLHSELNLSSLELGDSALYFCASSSALAGELSTDTQYFGPGTRLTVL.

CDR3 residues: CASSYSAGVRETQYF. The DNA for the CDR3 is TGTGCCAGCAGTTACTCTGCGGGGGTACGGGAGACCCAGTACTTC. The chain has TRBV6-6 and TRBJ2-5; 7 positions agree with TRBD2. With V trimmed by 0 bases and J by 5 bases, 6 bases remained unmatched. CDR3 size: 15 residues. Germline CDR1 MNHNY, CDR2 SVGAGI (reference sequence).

This sequence joins TRBV6-5 and TRBJ1-1; D may be TRBD1 (6 bases). CDR3 size: 16 residues. The germline V gene has CDR1 MNHEY and CDR2 SVGAGI. Trimming cost V 1 base and J 0 bases, with 12 bases left between them. The CDR3 reads CASSYFLTGLNTEAFF. CDR3 DNA: TGTGCCAGCAGTTACTTTCTGACAGGTCTGAACACTGAAGCTTTCTTT.

The gene calls are TRBV12-3 or TRBV12-4 and TRBJ2-1; D is possibly TRBD2 (5 bases). CDR3 length: 15 amino acids. Trimming shortened V by 2 bases and J by 5 bases, and 13 bases separated the two germline ends. The CDR3 loop is CASSLRTGRHNEQFF. CDR3 in DNA: TGTGCCAGCAGTTTAAGGACGGGGAGACACAATGAGCAGTTCTTC.

The chain combines TRBV12-3 or TRBV12-4 with TRBJ2-1; D may be TRBD2 (5 bases). The CDR3 extends over 16 amino acids. Trimming removed 1 base from V and 5 bases from J, with 15 bases in between. CDR3 protein: CASSLELEDFNNEQFF. CDR3 DNA: TGTGCCAGCAGTTTAGAGTTAGAGGACTTTAACAATGAGCAGTTCTTC.

Only one count was recorded for this clonotype. This chain uses TRBV7-2 with TRBJ2-1; D may be TRBD2 (6 bases). Germline lookup yields CDR1 SGHTA and CDR2 FQGNSA. The CDR3 is 14 amino acids. The ends were cut back, 7 bases at V and 8 bases at J, with 18 bases in the middle. This CDR3 reads CASTGASDNYEQFF. As DNA, the CDR3 is TGTGCCAGCACCGGGGCTAGCGACAATTATGAGCAGTTCTTC.

In the case of this clonotype: One junction end disagrees with the germline gene, perhaps due to a read error. V gene TRBV6-5 combines with J gene TRBJ2-1; D not resolved. CDR1 and CDR2 (germline): MNHEY, SVGAGI. The CDR3 extends over 14 amino acids. In DNA form, the CDR3 reads TGTGCCAGCAGAATCGGGTCCTTCCCCAATAAGCAGTTCTTC. Translated, it gives CASRIGSFPNKQFF.

The chain is built from TRBV7-8 and TRBJ2-4, with TRBD1 matching over 7 bases. Gene TRBJ2-7 matches the end of the DNA better, so the J call may be wrong. The V gene's germline CDR1 is SGHVS and CDR2 FQNEAQ. There are 14 residues in the CDR3. DNA of the CDR3: TGTGCCAGCAGCCCCTGGGACAGAACCTACGAGCAGTACTTC. Amino acid sequence: CASSPWDRTYEQYF.

Note on this clonotype: At one end, the junction sequence differs from germline, possibly due to a read error. The chain joins TRBV11-2 to TRBJ2-3; D unclear. Per the germline V gene, CDR1 is SGHAT and CDR2 is FQNNGV. The CDR3 runs 15 residues. CDR3 sequence (DNA): TGTGCCAGCAGCTTAGAGGCCACCAGCACTGATACGCAGTATTTT. Protein product: CASSLEATSTDTQYF.

This clonotype has just one count. This chain connects TRBV7-2 to TRBJ2-5; tentatively, D is TRBD1 (6 bases). The germline CDR1 and CDR2 sequences are SGHTA and FQGNSA. The CDR3 covers 15 residues. V lost 3 bases, J lost 4 bases, and 15 bases lay in between. The CDR3 coding sequence is TGTGCCAGCAGCTTTGGGGACATAGGGAGAGAGACCCAGTACTTC. It specifies CASSFGDIGRETQYF.

This clonotype showed up just once. A much larger clone is a single base away; this may be a read error. This chain connects TRBV10-3 to TRBJ2-5; perhaps TRBD1 as D (6 bases). Trimming cost V 7 bases and J 5 bases, with 14 bases left between them. The CDR3 contains 13 residues. CDR1 is ENHRY, CDR2 SYGVKD, per germline. CDR3 bases: TGTGCCATCACAGTTATGGGGGCGGAGACCCAGTACTTC. Translating gives CAITVMGAETQYF.

This clonotype appeared a few times. J is TRBJ2-4 and V is TRBV28; 11 bases agree with TRBD1. CDR1 and CDR2 (germline): MDHEN, SYDVKM. The CDR3 length is 19 residues. The V gene end was trimmed by 2 bases and the J gene end by 1 base; junction bases not matched to a gene: 10. The CDR3 region is CASSLDPGTGGLAKNIQYF. The CDR3 nucleotides are TGTGCCAGCAGTTTAGACCCCGGGACAGGGGGTCTCGCCAAAAACATTCAGTACTTC. The entire variable domain, with the rest obtained from reference TRBV28 and TRBJ2-4, is as follows: DVKVTQSSRYLVKRTGEKVFLECVQDMDHENMFWYRQDPGLGLRLIYFSYDVKMKEKGDIPEGYSVSREKKERFSLILESASTNQTSMYLCASSLDPGTGGLAKNIQYFGAGTRLSVL.

V gene TRBV6-6 combines with J gene TRBJ2-3; D is possibly TRBD1 (6 bases). The CDR3 loop spans 16 amino acids. Trimming cost V 0 bases and J 4 bases, with 14 bases left between them. Germline values: CDR1 MNHNY, CDR2 SVGAGI (reference sequence). The CDR3 DNA is TGTGCCAGCAGTTACTCGAAAACAGGGATAGCAGATACGCAGTATTTT. Translating it yields CASSYSKTGIADTQYF.

The V call is TRBV20-1, the J call TRBJ1-2, with a weak D call TRBD1 (6 bases). The ends were cut back, 4 bases at V and 3 bases at J, with 9 bases in the middle. There are 12 residues in the CDR3. Germline V gives CDR1 DFQATT, CDR2 SNEGSKA (reference sequence). CDR3 nucleotides: TGCAGTGCTAAGGGGGGTGACTATGGCTACACCTTC. Its protein is CSAKGGDYGYTF.

This clonotype has just a few counts. V gene TRBV7-9 combines with J gene TRBJ2-4, with TRBD2 matching over 7 bases. The DNA end favors TRBJ2-7, so the J call may be wrong. CDR1 and CDR2 (germline): SEHNR, FQNEAQ (reference sequence). CDR3 length equals 13 residues. The CDR3 sequence is CAIGGSGSYEQYF. As DNA, the CDR3 is TGTGCCATCGGGGGGTCGGGCTCCTACGAGCAGTACTTC.

The chain has TRBV28 and TRBJ2-4, with 9 bases aligning to TRBD2. The V and J ends lost 6 bases and 9 bases, in that order; junction bases with no gene match: 6. CDR1 is MDHEN and CDR2 is SYDVKM in the germline V gene. The CDR3 spans 13 residues. CDR3 region: CASRGLAERIQYF. Here the CDR3 DNA reads TGTGCCAGCAGGGGACTAGCCGAACGCATTCAGTACTTC.

The V and J genes are TRBV5-1 and TRBJ2-7; TRBD2 matches 8 bases. J gave up 2 bases and V 4 bases, and 5 bases lay outside the gene matches. The CDR3 sequence is 14 residues long. Germline V CDR1 and CDR2: SGHRS, YFSETQ. The CDR3 spells CASSRGGITYEQYF. The CDR3 coding sequence is TGCGCCAGCAGCCGGGGGGGGATCACCTACGAGCAGTACTTC.

This clonotype was detected a few times. The chain joins TRBV28 to TRBJ1-2; D unresolved. The CDR3 spans 13 residues. Per the germline V gene, CDR1 is MDHEN and CDR2 is SYDVKM. V was shortened by 3 bases and J by 5 bases, with 10 bases between the two germline ends. The CDR3 bases are TGTGCCAGCAGTTTGGGAGGTGAATATGGCTACACCTTC. Encoded protein: CASSLGGEYGYTF.

This clonotype was detected a few times. The genes are TRBV7-2 and TRBJ2-5; TRBD2 matches 9 bases. The J call is uncertain, as TRBJ2-7 better fits the DNA end. This CDR3 contains 13 residues. Germline V gene lookup returns CDR1 SGHTA and CDR2 FQGNSA. The CDR3 DNA sequence: TGTGCCAGCAGCTCCCTAGCGGGGACCGAGCAGTACTTC. It codes for CASSSLAGTEQYF.

V and J are TRBV15 and TRBJ2-7, with D possibly TRBD1 on 5 matching bases. Between the trimmed V and J ends, which lost 3 bases and 4 bases, there was a span of 16 bases. This CDR3 region has 15 residues. Germline values: CDR1 LNHNV, CDR2 YYDKDF (reference sequence). Here the CDR3 DNA reads TGTGCCACCAGCAGCCCTTTCCAGGGATCATACGAGCAGTACTTC. Amino acid sequence: CATSSPFQGSYEQYF.

The V call is TRBV6-2 or TRBV6-3, the J call TRBJ2-7, with 8 bases identical to TRBD1. This CDR3 spans 16 amino acids. The V gene's germline CDR1 is MNHEY and CDR2 SVGEGT. Germline trimming cut 5 bases from V and 0 bases from J; bases unmatched to any gene: 9. In DNA form, the CDR3 reads TGTGCCAGCAGTCGCCCCGGACAGGGCAACTCCTACGAGCAGTACTTC. It yields the protein CASSRPGQGNSYEQYF.

The V and J genes are TRBV29-1 and TRBJ1-1; D is unresolved. V lost 4 bases to trimming and J lost 10 bases, with 19 bases between them. The CDR3 loop spans 13 amino acids. Germline values: CDR1 SQVTM, CDR2 ANQGSEA. The CDR3 nucleotides are TGCAGCGTTGGTGCAAGTCGGGATCGGATAGCTTTCTTT. Residues: CSVGASRDRIAFF.

V is TRBV6-2 or TRBV6-3 and J is TRBJ2-5; D call uncertain. This CDR3 is 13 amino acids long. The V end was cut by 2 bases, the J end by 11 bases, with 15 bases between. Germline CDR1 is MNHEY and CDR2 is SVGEGT. The CDR3 region is CASSYKRSGPQYF. CDR3 DNA: TGTGCCAGCAGTTACAAGAGAAGTGGCCCTCAGTACTTC.

CDR3 protein: CASSSRQATNTQYF. CDR3 bases: TGTGCCAGCAGCTCAAGACAGGCTACCAATACGCAGTATTTT. This rearrangement joins TRBV7-2 to TRBJ2-3, with D possibly being TRBD1 (6 bases). V lost 4 bases to trimming and J lost 7 bases, with 15 bases between them. Germline assignment: CDR1 SGHTA and CDR2 FQGNSA. The CDR3 is 14 amino acids.

The gene calls are TRBV2 and TRBJ2-5; perhaps TRBD2 as D (5 bases). The CDR3 runs to 13 residues. Germline V lookup: CDR1 SNHLY, CDR2 FYNNEI. V was pared by 6 bases and J by 5 bases, with 13 bases between. The CDR3 region has the DNA TGTGCCAGCAGAGATGGACCGGGGGAGACCCAGTACTTC. Translation gives CASRDGPGETQYF.

V and J are TRBV5-4 and TRBJ2-4; a weak D match, TRBD2 (6 bases). Trimming removed 3 bases from V and 8 bases from J, with 15 bases in between. CDR3 size: 14 residues. Germline V CDR1 and CDR2: SGHNT, YYREEE (reference sequence). In DNA form, the CDR3 reads TGTGCCAGCAGCTACCGGGGACTTGCTCACATTCAGTACTTC. Its translation is CASSYRGLAHIQYF.

The chain uses TRBV2 and TRBJ2-3, with TRBD2 as a possible D gene (6 bases). V gave up 6 bases and J gave up 2 bases, with 24 bases separating them. Germline V gene lookup returns CDR1 SNHLY and CDR2 FYNNEI. CDR3 length equals 18 residues. The CDR3 coding sequence is TGTGCCAGCAGCCAGACGGGAGAGAGGGACCACTACACAGATACGCAGTATTTT. Translation: CASSQTGERDHYTDTQYF.

The J gene is TRBJ2-4, the V gene TRBV7-2; D is undetermined. CDR1 is SGHTA, CDR2 FQGNSA, per germline. The CDR3 is made up of 18 amino acids. V was clipped by 1 base and J by 3 bases, with 19 bases between them. The chain's CDR3 is CASSLVSRQKSDKNIQYF. CDR3 in DNA: TGTGCCAGCAGCTTAGTGAGCCGGCAGAAGTCTGACAAAAACATTCAGTACTTC. Based on the CDR3 plus reference TRBV7-2 and TRBJ2-4, the full variable domain is GAGVSQSPSNKVTEKGKDVELRCDPISGHTALYWYRQSLGQGLEFLIYFQGNSAPDKSGLPSDRFSAERTGGSVSTLTIQRTQQEDSAVYLCASSLVSRQKSDKNIQYFGAGTRLSVL.